The 8 T cell receptor beta chains below come from one sample, sequenced in a study of T cell clonality in common variable immunodeficiency. Which antigens these TCRs recognize remains unknown. The repertoire was sequenced with immunoSEQ multiplex PCR; TCRdb's copy has only in-frame clones and lacks some. In total the sample includes about 11,000 clones, none of them seen once. The study, taken as a whole, reports: Reportedly, TCR beta sequences from common variable immunodeficiency showed fewer deletions and N-nucleotide insertions.

The sequencing sample was made of peripheral blood mononuclear cells. The source is a human donor with common variable immunodeficiency.

With regard to this clone: The observed sequence ends 3 residues before the CDR3 terminus, with the missing tail filled in from the germline J gene. The chain couples TRBV6-2 or TRBV6-3 to TRBJ2-5, with TRBD2 matching over 7 bases. V dropped 5 bases and J dropped 0; count of bases not matched to a gene: 6. Germline assignment: CDR1 MNHEY and CDR2 SVGEGT. The CDR3 extends over 15 amino acids. CDR3 DNA, as far as it was read: TGTGCCAGCAGTCGGACTAGATTGTACCAAGAGACC. It specifies CASSRTRLYQET. From start to end, the CDR3 is CASSRTRLYQETQYF.

A word on this clone: The read terminates 3 residues ahead of where the CDR3 ends, so the germline J gene completes it. The same CDR3 is also encoded by other DNA sequences in this sample. The chain has TRBV7-9 and TRBJ2-7; 8 bases align to TRBD1. The CDR3 spans 15 residues. V was pared by 5 bases and J by 3 bases, with 9 bases of the junction left unmatched. Germline lookup yields CDR1 SEHNR and CDR2 FQNEAQ (reference sequence). CDR3 bases read: TGTGCCAGCAGCCCAAAAACAGGGGGAAACTACGAG. The encoded protein is CASSPKTGGNYE. The entire CDR3 sequence reads CASSPKTGGNYEQYF.

To note about this clone: The CDR3 end falls 3 residues outside the read, so it is completed with the germline J gene. This chain joins TRBV20-1 and TRBJ2-3; D is uncertain. In germline, CDR1 is DFQATT, CDR2 SNEGSKA (reference sequence). The CDR3 runs 15 residues. V was cut by 5 bases and J by 2 bases, with 17 bases left in between. This CDR3 reads CSAALLGSNTDTQYF. The CDR3 DNA, read in part, is TGCAGTGCTGCCCTTTTAGGGTCTAACACAGATACG.

In its sample, this clone is medium-sized. Read sequence stops 3 residues before the CDR3 end, and the germline J gene provides the missing end. The V gene is TRBV6-1, the J gene TRBJ2-1; maybe TRBD1 (5 bases). V gave up 2 bases and J gave up 5 bases, with 10 bases separating them. CDR1 and CDR2 from the germline V gene are MNHNS and SASEGT. The CDR3 length is 14 residues. The chain's CDR3 is CASSEPAGHNEQFF. CDR3 bases read: TGTGCCAGCAGTGAACCGGCAGGGCACAATGAG.

Only a few counts were recorded for this clone. The CDR3 loop reads CASSWSSGNEQYF. The part of the CDR3 DNA that was read is TGTGCCAGCAGTTGGAGTAGCGGGAACGAG. This chain uses TRBV27 with TRBJ2-7; TRBD2 matches at 8 bases. The read stops 3 residues short of the end of the CDR3; the missing end is completed from the germline J gene. The CDR3 runs to 13 residues. The J segment lost 5 bases and the V segment lost 4 bases, leaving 4 bases of the junction unmatched. CDR1 and CDR2 (germline): MNHEY, SMNVEV (reference sequence).

Points on this clone: The CDR3 end falls 3 residues outside the read, so it is completed with the germline J gene. This chain links TRBV7-6 with TRBJ2-7; D may be TRBD2 (5 bases). V dropped 1 base and J dropped 2 bases, with 9 bases sitting between them. In germline, CDR1 is SGHVS, CDR2 FNYEAQ. The CDR3 has 14 amino acids. CDR3: CASSLGDYPYEQYF. CDR3 DNA (partial): TGTGCCAGCAGCTTAGGAGACTACCCCTACGAG.

This clone was observed a few times. CDR3 DNA, as far as it was read: TGTGCCAGCTCACCACCCACAGGAGGGGAAGATACG. It encodes CASSPPTGGEDT. The full CDR3 sequence reads CASSPPTGGEDTQYF. The chain has TRBV18 and TRBJ2-3, with a weak D call TRBD2 (6 bases). The read ends 3 residues before the CDR3 terminus; that terminus is restored from the germline J gene. The CDR3 is 15 residues long. Trimming removed 0 bases from V and 5 bases from J, with 12 bases in between. Germline values: CDR1 KGHSH, CDR2 LQKENI.

This clone has a handful of counts. Read coverage stops 3 residues before the CDR3 terminus; the germline J gene supplies the remainder. This chain joins TRBV19 and TRBJ2-5; TRBD2 agrees at 12 bases. Germline CDR1 reads LNHDA; CDR2 reads SQIVND (reference sequence). This CDR3 has 17 residues. Losses at the gene ends were 3 bases for V and 5 bases for J; bases not matched to a gene: 10. CDR3 DNA, as far as it was read: TGTGCCAGTAGTATGGGCTCGCTAGCGGGAGGGCGCGAGACC. The encoded protein is CASSMGSLAGGRET. The complete CDR3 sequence is CASSMGSLAGGRETQYF. Supplemented by reference TRBV19 and TRBJ2-5, the full variable domain reads DGGITQSPKYLFRKEGQNVTLSCEQNLNHDAMYWYRQDPGQGLRLIYYSQIVNDFQKGDIAEGYSVSREKKESFPLTVTSAQKNPTAFYLCASSMGSLAGGRETQYFGPGTRLLVL.